These 20 T cell receptor beta chains originate from one sample sequenced in a study of blood T cell repertoires in COVID-19. Some clones are missing from TCRdb's copy, which holds only in-frame ones; the method was immunoSEQ multiplex PCR. This table holds fewer than 250,000 clones, 80% to 90% found once. The sample comprised PBMCs or T cells enriched from blood (not recorded which). The receptors were gathered from a woman between 35 and 50 years old with acute COVID-19.

This chain links TRBV7-6 with TRBJ2-5; 12 bases align to TRBD2. Germline values: CDR1 SGHVS, CDR2 FNYEAQ. The V and J ends lost 4 bases and 5 bases, in that order; junction bases with no gene match: 8. The CDR3 has 16 amino acids. In DNA form, the CDR3 reads TGTGCCAGCAGCTCCGGGAGACTAGCGGGAGCTGAGACCCAGTACTTC. Its translation: CASSSGRLAGAETQYF.

This chain uses TRBV5-4 with TRBJ2-5; D is perhaps TRBD2 (6 bases). CDR1 is SGHNT and CDR2 is YYREEE in the germline V gene (reference sequence). The CDR3 contains 14 residues. Deletions cut 2 bases from V and 4 bases from J, with 12 bases between. The CDR3 DNA follows: TGTGCCAGCAGCTTCCCGGGGGAAGGAGAGACCCAGTACTTC. Residues: CASSFPGEGETQYF.

This rearrangement joins TRBV18 to TRBJ2-5; no reliable D call. Trimming removed 2 bases from V and 0 bases from J, with 4 bases in between. The V gene's germline CDR1 is KGHSH and CDR2 LQKENI. The CDR3 covers 13 residues. The CDR3 region has the DNA TGTGCCAGCTCACCATCGTACCAAGAGACCCAGTACTTC. This codes for CASSPSYQETQYF.

Here the CDR3 reads CASSLLLATYNEQFF. CDR3 nucleotides: TGTGCCAGCAGCTTACTGCTAGCGACGTACAATGAGCAGTTCTTC. This chain connects TRBV7-8 to TRBJ2-1, with D perhaps matching TRBD2 (6 bases). V was trimmed by 2 bases and J by 4 bases, leaving 12 bases between them. The germline CDR1 and CDR2 sequences are SGHVS and FQNEAQ. The CDR3 loop spans 15 amino acids.

With respect to this clone: The junction does not match germline at one end; this may be a read error. The rearrangement uses TRBV2 and TRBJ1-2; TRBD1 is a possible D gene (5 bases). The germline V gene encodes CDR1 SNHLY and CDR2 FYNNEI. This CDR3 is 8 amino acids long. The chain's CDR3 is CASPKGHF. The CDR3 DNA sequence: TGTGCCAGCCCGAAGGGGCACTTC.

This clone was observed a single time. The chain carries TRBV9 and TRBJ2-2; D remains ambiguous. Trimming stripped 0 bases from V and 6 bases from J, with 9 bases between. Germline V lookup: CDR1 SGDLS, CDR2 YYNGEE. This CDR3 spans 14 amino acids. This chain's CDR3 is CASSVAGTAGELFF. The CDR3 coding sequence is TGTGCCAGCAGCGTAGCAGGAACCGCCGGGGAGCTGTTTTTT.

The chain uses TRBV12-3 or TRBV12-4 and TRBJ2-7; D gene unclear. CDR3 size: 13 residues. Trimming cost V 1 base and J 1 base, with 5 bases left between them. This chain's CDR3 is CASSLGQSYEQYF. CDR3 in DNA: TGTGCCAGCAGTTTAGGCCAGTCCTACGAGCAGTACTTC.

CDR3 DNA sequence: TGCGCCAGCAGCCTCCCCGACACTTCTGGAAACACCATATATTTT. Encoded protein: CASSLPDTSGNTIYF. The chain recombines TRBV4-1 with TRBJ1-3; D is undetermined. V lost 4 bases and J lost 1, with 11 bases in between. The germline gives CDR1 MGHRA, CDR2 YSYEKL. The CDR3 contains 15 residues.

This chain joins TRBV28 and TRBJ2-1; perhaps TRBD2 as D (6 bases). V lost 6 bases to trimming and J lost 5 bases, with 17 bases between them. CDR1 and CDR2 (germline): MDHEN, SYDVKM. The CDR3 sequence is 15 residues long. CDR3 in DNA: TGTGCCAGCAGAACGACGGGAGTCCGGCACAATGAGCAGTTCTTC. This gives the protein CASRTTGVRHNEQFF.

The V and J genes are TRBV19 and TRBJ1-4, with no clear D. The V gene lost 0 bases and the J gene lost 3 bases, with 20 bases spanning the gap. Germline-derived CDR1 and CDR2 are LNHDA and SQIVND (reference sequence). This CDR3 comprises 19 residues. DNA of the CDR3: TGTGCCAGTAGTATAGATCCCACGAGAAGGAGTCCGGCTAATGAAAAACTGTTTTTT. It translates to CASSIDPTRRSPANEKLFF.

There are a few counts of this clone. The chain recombines TRBV4-1 with TRBJ1-2, with D unresolved. The CDR3 covers 16 residues. Germline V CDR1 and CDR2: MGHRA, YSYEKL. Trimming stripped 0 bases from V and 7 bases from J, with 18 bases between. CDR3 sequence reads: CASSQDHVSPLGGYTF. DNA for the CDR3: TGCGCCAGCAGCCAAGATCATGTTAGCCCCCTCGGTGGCTACACCTTC.

In the case of this clone: Other DNA sequences in this sample translate to the same CDR3. The chain couples TRBV5-4 to TRBJ2-7; a weak D match, TRBD2 (6 bases). The CDR3 is made up of 14 amino acids. V was cut by 0 bases and J by 3 bases, with 10 bases left in between. Germline CDR1 and CDR2: SGHNT and YYREEE (reference sequence). This CDR3 reads CASSLEGGDYEQYF. The DNA for the CDR3 is TGTGCCAGCAGCTTGGAAGGCGGGGACTACGAGCAGTACTTC.

The J gene is TRBJ2-7, the V gene TRBV5-4, with 10 bases identical to TRBD1. CDR1 is SGHNT and CDR2 is YYREEE in the germline V gene (reference sequence). The CDR3 is 15 amino acids. After removal of 3 bases from V and 5 bases from J, the junction contained 8 bases not matched to a gene. CDR3 nucleotides: TGTGCCAGCAGCTCACCGGGACAGGGGCACCACGAGCAGTACTTC. Translating it yields CASSSPGQGHHEQYF.

This clone was observed a single time. The CDR3 bases are TGTGCCAGTAGTCTGGGACTAGCGGCTAACAATGAGCAGTTCTTC. Amino acids: CASSLGLAANNEQFF. The chain recombines TRBV19 with TRBJ2-1, with 11 bases that match TRBD2. Unmatched junction bases numbered 5, after V lost 5 bases and J lost 5 bases. CDR3 size: 15 residues. Germline V lookup: CDR1 LNHDA, CDR2 SQIVND (reference sequence). The full variable domain, completed using reference TRBV19 and TRBJ2-1, is DGGITQSPKYLFRKEGQNVTLSCEQNLNHDAMYWYRQDPGQGLRLIYYSQIVNDFQKGDIAEGYSVSREKKESFPLTVTSAQKNPTAFYLCASSLGLAANNEQFFGPGTRLTVL.

The rearrangement links TRBV7-8 to TRBJ2-5; the D gene is possibly TRBD2 (6 bases). Trimming left V 2 bases short and J 5 bases short, with 15 bases between. In germline, CDR1 is SGHVS, CDR2 FQNEAQ. There are 15 residues in the CDR3. For the CDR3, the DNA is TGTGCCAGCAGCTTACCGGGTAGCGGAAAGGAGACCCAGTACTTC. It is translated as CASSLPGSGKETQYF.

The J gene is TRBJ1-3, the V gene TRBV25-1; no clear D. Germline V gene lookup returns CDR1 MGHDK and CDR2 SYGVNS. V shed 2 bases and J shed 0 bases, with 14 bases lying between them. The CDR3 is 17 amino acids. CDR3 loop: CASSERFWAVSGNTIYF. The CDR3 bases are TGTGCCAGCAGTGAAAGGTTTTGGGCAGTCTCTGGAAACACCATATATTTT.

The chain combines TRBV15 with TRBJ2-5; D unresolved. The germline V gene encodes CDR1 LNHNV and CDR2 YYDKDF (reference sequence). The CDR3 totals 13 residues. The V end was cut by 3 bases, the J end by 10 bases, with 15 bases between. This CDR3 reads CATSREPPGGQYF. The CDR3 DNA follows: TGTGCCACCAGCAGGGAGCCCCCCGGCGGCCAGTACTTC. The full variable domain, with the rest looked up from reference TRBV15 and TRBJ2-5, is DAMVIQNPRYQVTQFGKPVTLSCSQTLNHNVMYWYQQKSSQAPKLLFHYYDKDFNNEADTPDNFQSRRPNTSFCFLDIRSPGLGDTAMYLCATSREPPGGQYFGPGTRLLVL.

J is TRBJ2-1 and V is TRBV28; 8 bases map to TRBD2. Germline trimming cut 6 bases from V and 7 bases from J; bases unmatched to any gene: 14. Germline V CDR1 and CDR2: MDHEN, SYDVKM. CDR3 length: 16 amino acids. The CDR3, as DNA: TGTGCCAGCAGGCTCCAGAGCGGGAGATTAGAGAATGAGCAGTTCTTC. Translated, it gives CASRLQSGRLENEQFF.

This chain uses TRBV7-3 with TRBJ2-7; 9 bases map to TRBD2. Trimming took 5 bases from V and 2 from J; bases not matched to a gene: 7. This CDR3 has 15 residues. Germline V gene data show CDR1 as SGHTA and CDR2 as FQGTGA. Here the CDR3 DNA reads TGTGCCAGCAGCCCTAGCGGGACCTACCCCTACGAGCAGTACTTC. Encoded protein: CASSPSGTYPYEQYF.

The rearrangement links TRBV27 to TRBJ2-3, with a possible D match to TRBD2 (6 bases). The germline V and J ends were trimmed by 8 bases and 5 bases, with 11 bases remaining between them. The germline V gene encodes CDR1 MNHEY and CDR2 SMNVEV (reference sequence). This CDR3 is 12 amino acids long. In DNA form, the CDR3 reads TGTGCCAGCCAGCGGGTTGGAGATACGCAGTATTTT. Translating it yields CASQRVGDTQYF.